This TCR beta chain was captured in a study of cytomegalovirus exposure and HLA in healthy donors. PCR employed 60 Vbeta and 13 Jbeta primers. Data came from immunoSEQ multiplex PCR; TCRdb stores just in-frame clones and leaves some out. The sample's table shows roughly 40,000 clones. Trimming took 5 bases from V and 0 from J, leaving 8 bases between them. The CDR3 totals 14 residues. Germline CDR1 and CDR2: LNHDA and SQIVND (reference sequence). The gene calls are TRBV19 and TRBJ1-3; unclear D gene. The clonotype was recovered from a man in his forties or fifties in good health and CMV-seropositive. The sample consisted of PBMCs. The CDR3 region is CASSWGGSGNTIYF. The CDR3 nucleotides read TGTGCCAGTAGTTGGGGAGGCTCTGGAAACACCATATATTTT.